These 25 T cell receptor beta chains were all obtained from the same sample, sequenced in a study of tissue T cells after allogeneic stem cell transplantation. Measured with immunoSEQ multiplex PCR; TCRdb has only the in-frame clones, and not every one. The table has 4,000 or so clones, approximately 50% seen once. The specimen was tissue from the ileum, collected at autopsy. The receptor source for this set is a male donor at least 60 years old with lung cancer.

The rearrangement links TRBV7-6 to TRBJ2-5; 8 bases line up with TRBD2. The CDR3 has 17 amino acids. The germline gives CDR1 SGHVS, CDR2 FNYEAQ. V lost 0 bases and J lost 1; bases outside the gene matches: 7. CDR3 amino acids: CASSLALLAGTQETQYF. The CDR3 DNA reads TGTGCCAGCAGCTTAGCGCTCTTAGCGGGGACCCAAGAGACCCAGTACTTC.

This clone was detected only a few times. V and J are TRBV10-2 and TRBJ1-6; D is ambiguous. The CDR3 length is 14 residues. Looked up from germline, CDR1 is WSHSY and CDR2 is SAAADI. The V gene lost 8 bases and the J gene lost 0 bases, with 8 bases spanning the gap. The CDR3 nucleotides are TGCGCCAGCTCCTCAAGCTCCTATAATTCACCCCTCCACTTT. This translates into CASSSSSYNSPLHF.

This chain joins TRBV27 and TRBJ1-6; D is uncertain. This CDR3 has 15 amino acids. CDR1 and CDR2 from the germline V gene are MNHEY and SMNVEV (reference sequence). V gave up 8 bases and J gave up 0 bases, with 11 bases separating them. The CDR3 here is CASGFQSSYNSPLHF. CDR3 DNA sequence: TGTGCCAGCGGATTCCAGAGCTCCTATAATTCACCCCTCCACTTT.

The V call is TRBV28, the J call TRBJ1-6; 10 bases match TRBD1. The germline V gene encodes CDR1 MDHEN and CDR2 SYDVKM. The trim removed 5 bases at V and 3 bases at J, leaving 4 bases unmatched. This CDR3 has 16 amino acids. The CDR3 is CASSRQGASYNSPLHF. CDR3 DNA sequence: TGTGCCAGCAGTAGACAGGGGGCGAGCTATAATTCACCCCTCCACTTT. Complete variable domain (other parts from reference TRBV28 and TRBJ1-6): DVKVTQSSRYLVKRTGEKVFLECVQDMDHENMFWYRQDPGLGLRLIYFSYDVKMKEKGDIPEGYSVSREKKERFSLILESASTNQTSMYLCASSRQGASYNSPLHFGNGTRLTVT.

The V gene is TRBV7-2, the J gene TRBJ2-5; 7 nucleotides align to TRBD2. The V gene's germline CDR1 is SGHTA and CDR2 FQGNSA. This CDR3 comprises 17 residues. With V trimmed by 1 base and J by 4 bases, 12 bases remained unmatched. In DNA, the CDR3 is TGTGCCAGCAGCTTAGGGATTCTGGCGGGAGCAGGAGAGACCCAGTACTTC. This codes for CASSLGILAGAGETQYF.

This chain uses TRBV12-3 or TRBV12-4 with TRBJ2-7, with D perhaps matching TRBD2 (5 bases). CDR3 length equals 13 residues. V dropped 6 bases and J dropped 4 bases, with 13 bases sitting between them. This CDR3 reads CASRTTPNYEQYF. CDR3 DNA sequence: TGTGCCAGCAGGACTACGCCCAATTACGAGCAGTACTTC.

This chain connects TRBV6-5 to TRBJ1-6, with D possibly matching TRBD1 (5 bases). This CDR3 is built from 14 residues. Per germline, CDR1 MNHEY and CDR2 SVGAGI. The V end lost 6 bases, the J end lost 5 bases, and 11 bases lay between the germline ends. In nucleotides, the CDR3 is TGTGCCAGCAGCTTCGGACACAATAATTCACCCCTCCACTTT. Protein sequence: CASSFGHNNSPLHF.

The chain employs TRBV5-1 and TRBJ2-1; D is unclear. Germline V CDR1 and CDR2: SGHRS, YFSETQ. V lost 0 bases and J 5 bases, leaving 9 bases between the germline ends. The CDR3 covers 14 residues. The CDR3 sequence: CASSLGTNNNEQFF. Here the CDR3 DNA reads TGCGCCAGCAGCTTGGGGACCAACAACAATGAGCAGTTCTTC.

V gene TRBV4-3 combines with J gene TRBJ2-1; 8 bases match TRBD2. V dropped 0 bases and J dropped 3; count of bases not matched to a gene: 7. The germline gives CDR1 LGHNA, CDR2 YSLEER. There are 17 residues in the CDR3. For the CDR3, the DNA is TGCGCCAGCAGCCAAGATCCCCAGCGGGGGAGCTACAATGAGCAGTTCTTC. It is translated as CASSQDPQRGSYNEQFF.

By sample fraction, this clone is large. Distinct nucleotide sequences in the sample also encode this CDR3. The chain is built from TRBV20-1 and TRBJ2-7, with a tentative D call TRBD2 (6 bases). V shed 6 bases and J shed 6 bases, with 12 bases lying between them. Per germline, CDR1 DFQATT and CDR2 SNEGSKA (reference sequence). The CDR3 extends over 11 amino acids. CDR3 sequence reads: CSARDFPEQYF. The CDR3 nucleotides are TGCAGTGCCCGGGACTTCCCCGAGCAGTACTTC.

The chain links TRBV10-3 to TRBJ1-1; TRBD1 matches at 8 bases. The germline V gene has CDR1 ENHRY and CDR2 SYGVKD. Trimming removed 9 bases from V and 6 bases from J; junction bases left unmatched: 12. CDR3 size: 14 residues. The CDR3 spells CAITPGQGASEAFF. The CDR3 nucleotides are TGTGCCATTACACCGGGGCAGGGGGCGTCTGAAGCTTTCTTT.

V usage is TRBV4-1 and J usage is TRBJ2-7, with 12 bases that match TRBD1. The CDR3 covers 18 residues. The V and J ends lost 2 bases and 4 bases, in that order; junction bases with no gene match: 12. Per the germline V gene, CDR1 is MGHRA and CDR2 is YSYEKL. Here the CDR3 DNA reads TGCGCCAGCAGCCAATTCCACCTAGGGACAGGGGGCGAATACGAGCAGTACTTC. This codes for CASSQFHLGTGGEYEQYF.

J is TRBJ1-3 and V is TRBV7-2; D is unclear. CDR3 length: 13 amino acids. Trimming stripped 1 base from V and 4 bases from J, with 5 bases between. Germline CDR1 is SGHTA and CDR2 is FQGNSA. The CDR3 sequence is CASSLGGGNTIYF. The CDR3 bases are TGTGCCAGCAGCTTAGGGGGAGGAAACACCATATATTTT. Full variable domain (missing parts from reference TRBV7-2 and TRBJ1-3): GAGVSQSPSNKVTEKGKDVELRCDPISGHTALYWYRQSLGQGLEFLIYFQGNSAPDKSGLPSDRFSAERTGGSVSTLTIQRTQQEDSAVYLCASSLGGGNTIYFGEGSWLTVV.

The chain is built from TRBV10-3 and TRBJ2-5; 13 positions agree with TRBD2. Germline values: CDR1 ENHRY, CDR2 SYGVKD. V dropped 4 bases and J dropped 5; count of bases not matched to a gene: 19. The CDR3 runs to 20 residues. The CDR3 DNA follows: TGTGCCATCAGTGGGGAAACCGGGACTAGCGGGACGGCCCTGGTTGAGACCCAGTACTTC. It is translated as CAISGETGTSGTALVETQYF.

The rearrangement uses TRBV7-9 and TRBJ2-7; 12 bases fit TRBD2. This CDR3 is 17 amino acids long. J was trimmed by 0 bases and V by 5 bases; bases with no gene match: 8. Germline V gives CDR1 SEHNR, CDR2 FQNEAQ (reference sequence). CDR3 coding DNA: TGTGCCAGCAGCCCGACTAGCGGGAGACCATCCTCCTACGAGCAGTACTTC. Its translation is CASSPTSGRPSSYEQYF.

This clone was counted a few times. In DNA form, the CDR3 reads TGCGCCAGCAGCCAAGACGCAAGCGATCCTAGCACAGATACGCAGTATTTT. Its protein product is CASSQDASDPSTDTQYF. The chain couples TRBV4-3 to TRBJ2-3, with unresolved D. The CDR3 loop spans 17 amino acids. Germline CDR1 reads LGHNA; CDR2 reads YSLEER. The V gene lost 0 bases and the J gene lost 0 bases, with 13 bases spanning the gap.

The chain has TRBV3-1 (or the pseudogene TRBV3-2) and TRBJ2-6; TRBD1 might be the D (5 bases). Between the trimmed V and J ends, which lost 6 bases and 0 bases, there was a span of 9 bases. The CDR3 is 15 amino acids. CDR1 and CDR2 from the germline V gene are LGHDT and YNNKEL (reference sequence). Here the CDR3 DNA reads TGTGCCAGCAGGGATACAGGCTCTGGGGCCAACGTCCTGACTTTC. This sequence encodes CASRDTGSGANVLTF.

The chain uses TRBV5-1 and TRBJ2-7; TRBD1 matches 7 bases. Germline CDR1 SGHRS, CDR2 YFSETQ. This CDR3 contains 16 residues. V lost 3 bases to trimming and J lost 1 base; unmatched junction nucleotides: 10. The CDR3 loop is CASSSNRQGSSYEQYF. CDR3 DNA sequence: TGCGCCAGCAGCTCGAACCGACAGGGTTCATCCTACGAGCAGTACTTC.

The chain employs TRBV6-6 and TRBJ2-1; D possibly uses TRBD1 or TRBD2 (5 bases each). The V gene's germline CDR1 is MNHNY and CDR2 SVGAGI (reference sequence). The CDR3 spans 16 residues. Trimming took 4 bases from V and 0 from J, leaving 13 bases between them. The CDR3: CASSWDAPSSYNEQFF. The CDR3 region has the DNA TGTGCCAGCAGTTGGGACGCCCCGAGCTCCTACAATGAGCAGTTCTTC.

V gene TRBV7-2 combines with J gene TRBJ2-3, with D possibly matching TRBD2 (7 bases). The V end lost 4 bases, the J end lost 1 base, and 15 bases lay between the germline ends. This CDR3 is 16 amino acids long. From germline, CDR1 is SGHTA and CDR2 FQGNSA. The CDR3 DNA is TGTGCCAGCAGCTCATGGGAGGGGGAAGGCACAGATACGCAGTATTTT. This gives the protein CASSSWEGEGTDTQYF.

This chain uses TRBV25-1 with TRBJ1-1; no reliable D call. In germline, CDR1 is MGHDK, CDR2 SYGVNS. The CDR3 is 11 residues long. The germline V and J ends were trimmed by 5 bases and 7 bases, with 8 bases remaining between them. The CDR3 nucleotides are TGTGCCAGCAGTCCGGGGAGTGAAGCTTTCTTT. The encoded protein is CASSPGSEAFF. Filled out from reference TRBV25-1 and TRBJ1-1, the complete variable domain reads EADIYQTPRYLVIGTGKKITLECSQTMGHDKMYWYQQDPGMELHLIHYSYGVNSTEKGDLSSESTVSRIRTEHFPLTLESARPSHTSQYLCASSPGSEAFFGQGTRLTVV.

The chain joins TRBV7-9 to TRBJ1-1; D perhaps matches TRBD1 (5 bases). Germline V lookup: CDR1 SEHNR, CDR2 FQNEAQ (reference sequence). Between the trimmed V and J ends, which lost 2 bases and 11 bases, there was a span of 12 bases. This CDR3 region has 12 residues. CDR3 DNA sequence: TGTGCCAGCAGCTTAAATCCAGGGAGGGCTTTCTTT. Protein product: CASSLNPGRAFF.

The V call is TRBV9, the J call TRBJ2-1; D may be TRBD1 (6 bases). This CDR3 comprises 15 residues. Deletions cut 4 bases from V and 0 bases from J, with 11 bases between. Per the germline V gene, CDR1 is SGDLS and CDR2 is YYNGEE. The CDR3 here is CASSLQGGSYNEQFF. The CDR3 DNA is TGTGCCAGCAGCCTCCAAGGGGGCTCCTACAATGAGCAGTTCTTC.

V and J are TRBV7-2 and TRBJ1-2, with no clear D. Germline values: CDR1 SGHTA, CDR2 FQGNSA. V was cut by 7 bases and J by 8 bases, with 17 bases left in between. This CDR3 spans 13 amino acids. This CDR3 is CASTDERLRGYTF. CDR3 nucleotides: TGTGCCAGCACCGACGAGAGGCTTCGGGGCTACACCTTC.

This clone appeared a single time. This chain joins TRBV27 and TRBJ1-1; TRBD1 matches at 9 bases. Trimming at V came to 7 bases and at J to 4 bases, leaving 7 bases not matched to a gene. Germline CDR1 reads MNHEY; CDR2 reads SMNVEV (reference sequence). This CDR3 is 14 amino acids long. CDR3 nucleotides: TGTGCCAGCAACCCGACAGGGGGATTCACTGAAGCTTTCTTT. This sequence encodes CASNPTGGFTEAFF.